This entry concerns a single T cell receptor beta chain. Trimming left V 0 bases short and J 9 bases short, with 9 bases between. This CDR3 has 13 residues. The germline CDR1 and CDR2 sequences are MDHEN and SYDVKM. This sample was included in a study of OX40 agonist ivuxolimab in advanced cancers. TCRdb's table, derived via immunoSEQ multiplex PCR, lists solely in-frame clones and lacks some. Counted here are fewer than 30,000 clones, 88% occurring once; the ten biggest clones make up roughly a third. Patients were ineligible given autoimmune disease history or systemic immunosuppression. The gene calls are TRBV28 and TRBJ2-1; the D gene is possibly TRBD1 (6 bases). This material consisted of CD4+ or CD8+ T cells sorted from blood, taken in a trial of the OX40 agonist ivuxolimab. This sequence was found in an adult with an advanced solid tumor such as melanoma, head and neck, liver or kidney cancer. CDR3: CASSLWRQAEQFF. The CDR3 region has the DNA TGTGCCAGCAGTTTATGGAGACAGGCTGAGCAGTTCTTC.